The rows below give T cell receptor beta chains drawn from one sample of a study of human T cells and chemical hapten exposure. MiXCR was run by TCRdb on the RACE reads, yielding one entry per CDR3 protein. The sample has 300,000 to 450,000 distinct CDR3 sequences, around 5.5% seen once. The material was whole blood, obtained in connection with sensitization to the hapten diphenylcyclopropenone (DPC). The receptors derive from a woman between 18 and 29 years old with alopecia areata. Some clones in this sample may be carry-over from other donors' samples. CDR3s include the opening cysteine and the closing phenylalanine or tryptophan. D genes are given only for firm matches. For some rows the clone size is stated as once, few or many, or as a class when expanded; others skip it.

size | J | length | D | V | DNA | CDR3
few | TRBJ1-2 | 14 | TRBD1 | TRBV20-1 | TGCAGTGCTAGAGGGACAGGGGGTAACTATGGCTACACCTTC | CSARGTGGNYGYTF
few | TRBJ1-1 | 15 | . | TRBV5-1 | TGCGCCAGCAGCTTGGTGCTGGGTTTAAACACTGAAGCTTTCTTT | CASSLVLGLNTEAFF
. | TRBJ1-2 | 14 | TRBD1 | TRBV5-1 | TGCGCCAGCAGCGACGGACAGGGGGCGTACGGCTACACCTTC | CASSDGQGAYGYTF
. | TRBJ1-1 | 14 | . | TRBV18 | TGTGCCAGCTCACCCACCACAGTGAACACTGAAGCTTTCTTT | CASSPTTVNTEAFF
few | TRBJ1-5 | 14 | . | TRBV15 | TGTGCCACCAGCAGGACGGGAGGGTGGAAGCCCCAGCATTTT | CATSRTGGWKPQHF
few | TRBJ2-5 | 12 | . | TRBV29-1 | TGCAGCGTTGGACGGTCCCAAGAGACCCAGTACTTC | CSVGRSQETQYF
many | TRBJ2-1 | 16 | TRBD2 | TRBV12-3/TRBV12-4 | TGTGCCAGCAGTCTCATTCCGGGACTACCCTACAATGAGCAGTTCTTC | CASSLIPGLPYNEQFF
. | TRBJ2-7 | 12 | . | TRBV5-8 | TGTGCCAGCAGCCCTCTGGCCTACGAGCAGTACTTC | CASSPLAYEQYF
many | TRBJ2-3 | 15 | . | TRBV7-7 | TGTGCTAGCAGCCAGGACGGGACCATCACAGATACGCAGTATTTT | CASSQDGTITDTQYF
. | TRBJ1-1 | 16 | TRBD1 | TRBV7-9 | TGTGCCAGCAGCTTAAACAAAGGACAGGCACGTACCCAAGCTTTCTTT | CASSLNKGQARTQAFF
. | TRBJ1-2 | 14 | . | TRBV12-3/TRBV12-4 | TGTGCCAGCAGTCCTACTCACGGACTTGGTGGCTACACCTTC | CASSPTHGLGGYTF
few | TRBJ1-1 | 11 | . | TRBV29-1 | TGCAGCGTTACCTATGCTGCTGAAGCTTTCTTT | CSVTYAAEAFF
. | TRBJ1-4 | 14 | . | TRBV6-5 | TGTGCCAGCAGTTACGGGACAACTAATGAAAAACTGTTTTTT | CASSYGTTNEKLFF
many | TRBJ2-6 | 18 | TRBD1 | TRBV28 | TGTGCCAGCAGCCTGCTGGGACAGGGGGCGTCAGGGGCCAACGTCCTGACTTTC | CASSLLGQGASGANVLTF
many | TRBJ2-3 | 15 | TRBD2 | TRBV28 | TGTGCCAGCGGGGAGCGGGAGCTTTTCACAGATACGCAGTATTTT | CASGERELFTDTQYF
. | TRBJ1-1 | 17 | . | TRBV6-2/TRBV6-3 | TGTGCCAGCAGTTACCCCCCCCGGGCAGGGTTGAACACTGAAGCTTTCTTT | CASSYPPRAGLNTEAFF
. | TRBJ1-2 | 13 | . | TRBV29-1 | TGCAGCGTTGAAGACACGCGGAACTATGGCTACACCTTC | CSVEDTRNYGYTF
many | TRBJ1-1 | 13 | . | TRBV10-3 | TGTGCCATCAGTGAGTCCGTGGCTGTGAGGGCTTTCTTT | CAISESVAVRAFF
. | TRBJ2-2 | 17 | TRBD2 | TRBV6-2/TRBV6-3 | TGTGCCAGCAGTTCCGGGGGGGCCCCCCTAAAAACCGGGGAGCTGTTTTTT | CASSSGGAPLKTGELFF
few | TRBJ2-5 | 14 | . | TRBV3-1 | TGTGCCAGCAGCCAATGGGTCAGTCGAGAGACCCAGTACTTC | CASSQWVSRETQYF
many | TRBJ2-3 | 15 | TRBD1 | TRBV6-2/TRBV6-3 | TGTGCCAGCAGTTACTACCGGGACAGGGGAGATACGCAGTATTTT | CASSYYRDRGDTQYF
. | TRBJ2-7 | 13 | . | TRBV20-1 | TGCAGTGCCCGGGGGTTTGTCTCCTACGAGCAGTACTTC | CSARGFVSYEQYF
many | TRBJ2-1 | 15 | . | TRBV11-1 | TGTGCCAGCAGCCCCGCGGTAAGCTCCTACAATGAGCAGTTCTTC | CASSPAVSSYNEQFF
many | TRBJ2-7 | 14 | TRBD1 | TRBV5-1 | TGCGCCAGCAGCACCAACAGGGGGGTGTACGAGCAGTACTTC | CASSTNRGVYEQYF
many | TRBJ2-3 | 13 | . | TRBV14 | TGTGCCAGCAGCCATGATTGGTCAGATACGCAGTATTTT | CASSHDWSDTQYF
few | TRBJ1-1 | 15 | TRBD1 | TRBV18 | TGTGCCAGCTCACTACTGGCAGGGGGTAACACTGAAGCTTTCTTT | CASSLLAGGNTEAFF
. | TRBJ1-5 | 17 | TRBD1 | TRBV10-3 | TGTGCCATCAGTGAGTCTATGGGACAGGGGAGCAATCAGCCCCAGCATTTT | CAISESMGQGSNQPQHF
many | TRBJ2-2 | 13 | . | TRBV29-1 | TGCAGCGTTGGAGCGAGTGACACCGGGGAGCTGTTTTTT | CSVGASDTGELFF
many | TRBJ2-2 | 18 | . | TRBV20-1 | TGCAGTGCTAGAGACCTCTGGGGGACCCAGAAAAACACCGGGGAGCTGTTTTTT | CSARDLWGTQKNTGELFF
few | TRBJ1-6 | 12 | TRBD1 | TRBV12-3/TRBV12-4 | TGTGCCAGCACCCGACAGGGGCCACCCCTCCACTTT | CASTRQGPPLHF
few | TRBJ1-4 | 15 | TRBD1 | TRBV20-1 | TGCAGTGCTACGATAAAACAGGGGGCGGGTGAAAAACTGTTTTTT | CSATIKQGAGEKLFF
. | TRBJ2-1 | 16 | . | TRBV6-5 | TGTGCCAGCAGTTCCGGGACGCCCAGCTCCTACAATGAGCAGTTCTTC | CASSSGTPSSYNEQFF
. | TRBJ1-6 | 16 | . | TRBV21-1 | TGTGCCAGCAGCAAAGGCCAGGGGGAACCTAATTCACCCCTCCACTTT | CASSKGQGEPNSPLHF
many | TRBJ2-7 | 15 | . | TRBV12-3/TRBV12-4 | TGTGCCAGCAGTACAACGACTAGTCATCTCTACGAGCAGTACTTC | CASSTTTSHLYEQYF
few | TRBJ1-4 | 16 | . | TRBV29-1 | TGCAGCGTAATTGCCTGGGCGGCAGATGATAATGAAAAACTGTTTTTT | CSVIAWAADDNEKLFF
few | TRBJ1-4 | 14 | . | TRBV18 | TGTGCCAGCTCTGTCGGGATGGCTAATGAAAAACTGTTTTTT | CASSVGMANEKLFF
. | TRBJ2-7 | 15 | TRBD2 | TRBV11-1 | TGTGCCAGCAGCCCCGAGGCCGGGACTAGCCGCGAGCAGTACTTC | CASSPEAGTSREQYF
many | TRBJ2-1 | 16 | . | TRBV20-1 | TGCAGTGCTAGAGATTTATTGGGGGCCTACTACAATGAGCAGTTCTTC | CSARDLLGAYYNEQFF
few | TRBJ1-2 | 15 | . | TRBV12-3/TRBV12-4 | TGTGCCAGCAGTCTCCGTCGGCAGGGGAATGGAGGCTACACCTTC | CASSLRRQGNGGYTF
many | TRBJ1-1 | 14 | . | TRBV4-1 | TGCGCCAGCAGCCAAGTTTCGGCCTACACTGAAGCTTTCTTT | CASSQVSAYTEAFF
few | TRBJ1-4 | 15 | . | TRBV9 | TGTGCCAGCAGCTTTAGGGGCGGCCTTAATGAAAAACTGTTTTTT | CASSFRGGLNEKLFF
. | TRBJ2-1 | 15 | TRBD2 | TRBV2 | TGTGCCAGCCAACCACCTAGCGGGGGTTACAATGAGCAGTTCTTC | CASQPPSGGYNEQFF
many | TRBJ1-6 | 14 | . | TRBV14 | TGTGCCAGCAGCCAAGCTAATCCGGCTTCTCCCCTCCACTTT | CASSQANPASPLHF
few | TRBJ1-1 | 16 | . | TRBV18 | TGTGCCAGCTCACCCCTCTGGGCGGAGGGGAACACTGAAGCTTTCTTT | CASSPLWAEGNTEAFF
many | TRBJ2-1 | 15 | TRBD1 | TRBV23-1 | TGCGCCAGCAGTCTAGGACAGGGCCCCTACAATGAGCAGTTCTTC | CASSLGQGPYNEQFF
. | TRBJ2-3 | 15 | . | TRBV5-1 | TGCGCCAGCAGCTCCCTTACACGCAGCTCGGATACGCAGTATTTT | CASSSLTRSSDTQYF
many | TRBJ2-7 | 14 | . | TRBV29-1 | TGCAGCGTCCCCCGCGGGCAGGGAATGGGGGAGCAGTACTTC | CSVPRGQGMGEQYF
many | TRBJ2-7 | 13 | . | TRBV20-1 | TGCAGTGCTACGGCGGTAAGCTCCTACGAGCAGTACTTC | CSATAVSSYEQYF
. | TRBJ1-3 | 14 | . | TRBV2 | TGTGCCAGCAGTGACCAGAGCTCTGGAAACACCATATATTTT | CASSDQSSGNTIYF
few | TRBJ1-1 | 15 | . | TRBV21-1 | TGTGCCAGCCCAAGGGGCAGGCGGGAGGGCACTGAAGCTTTCTTT | CASPRGRREGTEAFF
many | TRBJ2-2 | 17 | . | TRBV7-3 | TGTGCCAGCAGCTTAAGCCCTAGGAGGGGATCGACCGGGGAGCTGTTTTTT | CASSLSPRRGSTGELFF
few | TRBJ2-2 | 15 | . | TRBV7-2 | TGTGCCAGCAGCCCGGGACCCCGTAGGGGCGGGGAGCTGTTTTTT | CASSPGPRRGGELFF
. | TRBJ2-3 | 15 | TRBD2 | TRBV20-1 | TGCAGTGCTAGGGTCGCGGGGGGCAGCACAGATACGCAGTATTTT | CSARVAGGSTDTQYF
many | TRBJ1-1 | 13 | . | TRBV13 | TGTGCCAGCAGCTCACAAACCCGAGGGGAAGCTTTCTTT | CASSSQTRGEAFF
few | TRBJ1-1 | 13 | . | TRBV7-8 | TGTGCCAGCAGCTCACCGAGGACAGAAGAAGCTTTCTTT | CASSSPRTEEAFF
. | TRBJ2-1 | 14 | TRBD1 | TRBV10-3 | TGTGCCGTAGATTTACAGGGGAAAAGGGATGAGCAGTTCTTC | CAVDLQGKRDEQFF
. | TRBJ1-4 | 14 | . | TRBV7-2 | TGTGCCAGCAGCTTCCAGACAGAAAATGAAAAACTGTTTTTT | CASSFQTENEKLFF
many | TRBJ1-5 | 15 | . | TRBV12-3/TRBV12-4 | TGTGCCAGCAGTTTAGTATCCGGGAGTAATCAGCCCCAGCATTTT | CASSLVSGSNQPQHF
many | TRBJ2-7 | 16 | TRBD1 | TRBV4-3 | TGCGCCAGCAGCCAAGGTCGAGTCGGGACAGTTTCAATTCAGTACTTC | CASSQGRVGTVSIQYF